The table lists the clone carrying this T cell receptor beta chain with a few counts. Its antigen is still unknown. This specimen comes from a study of early T cells in non-severe SARS-CoV-2 infection. The overall study: Sequencing of bulk RNA from unsorted whole blood was done, without chain pairing. Broader study findings: VDJdb matching favored anti-spike CD8 responses, missing private and CD4 specificities.

Each cDNA molecule carried a unique molecular identifier. A single record per CDR3 protein comes from TCRdb applying MiXCR to the 5' RACE reads. The table shows roughly 30,000 distinct CDR3 sequences, with more than 3.5% occurring only once. Sequenced sample: whole blood. The TCR comes from an adult who was a healthcare worker with PCR-confirmed SARS-CoV-2 infection or an uninfected control (not recorded which).

Written as DNA, the CDR3 is TGCGCCAGCAGCTTGATGGGGTTCCGCTCCTACAATGAGCAGTTCTTC. This translates into CASSLMGFRSYNEQFF. The rearrangement joins TRBV5-1 to TRBJ2-1, with no clear D. Trimming removed 1 base at V and 0 bases at J, with 11 bases between. This CDR3 contains 16 residues. Germline V gene sequence: CDR1 SGHRS, CDR2 YFSETQ.